This T cell receptor (beta chain) was documented in a study of T-cell memory formation after mild COVID-19. TCRdb re-derived calls from the 5' RACE reads in MiXCR, one entry per CDR3 protein. The repertoire holds about 470,000 distinct CDR3 sequences, with more than 20% as singletons. Study outcomes and limitations: Clones which contracted sat mainly in CM and EM if CD4+, and in EMRA if CD8+. A second wave of clones peaked on day 37, and their SARS-CoV-2 specificity went unconfirmed.

V was trimmed by 1 base and J by 7 bases, leaving 8 bases between them. The CDR3 is 13 residues long. From germline, CDR1 is SGHAT and CDR2 FQNNGV. This clonotype was counted only a few times. Its antigen is undetermined. Sequencing used PBMCs or a T cell subset sorted from them (not recorded which). This clonotype originated in an adult woman who had mild COVID-19 (a few samples of this study predate the infection). Cell type and time point are not known. The chain uses TRBV11-2 and TRBJ2-1; no reliable D call. CDR3 DNA sequence: TGTGCCAGCAGCTTAGGGGGTTGGAATGAGCAGTTCTTC. The encoded protein is CASSLGGWNEQFF.